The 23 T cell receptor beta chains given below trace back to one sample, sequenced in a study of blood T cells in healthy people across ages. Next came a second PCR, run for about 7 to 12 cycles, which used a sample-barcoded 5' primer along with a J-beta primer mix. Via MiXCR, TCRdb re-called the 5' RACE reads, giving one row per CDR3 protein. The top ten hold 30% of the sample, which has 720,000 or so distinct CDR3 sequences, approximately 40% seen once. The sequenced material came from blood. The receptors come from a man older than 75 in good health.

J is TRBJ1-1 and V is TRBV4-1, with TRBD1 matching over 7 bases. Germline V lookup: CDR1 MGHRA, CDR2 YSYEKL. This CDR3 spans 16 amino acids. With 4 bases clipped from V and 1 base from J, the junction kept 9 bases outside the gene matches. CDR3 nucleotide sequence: TGCGCCAGCAGCCGCAGACAGGGTCCCCCGAACACTGAAGCTTTCTTT. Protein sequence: CASSRRQGPPNTEAFF.

DNA of the CDR3: TGCGCCAGCAGCTTGGATGGGACAGGGGGCTACGGCACAGATACGCAGTATTTT. This codes for CASSLDGTGGYGTDTQYF. This sequence joins TRBV5-1 and TRBJ2-3; TRBD1 aligns across 12 bases. Germline V CDR1 and CDR2: SGHRS, YFSETQ. Trimming removed 0 bases from V and 1 base from J; junction bases left unmatched: 6. The CDR3 covers 18 residues.

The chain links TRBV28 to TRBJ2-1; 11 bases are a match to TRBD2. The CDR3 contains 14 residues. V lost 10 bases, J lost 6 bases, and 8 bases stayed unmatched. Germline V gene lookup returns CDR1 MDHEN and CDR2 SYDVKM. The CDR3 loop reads CATGRLAGGNEQFF. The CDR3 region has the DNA TGTGCCACCGGGAGGCTAGCGGGGGGCAATGAGCAGTTCTTC.

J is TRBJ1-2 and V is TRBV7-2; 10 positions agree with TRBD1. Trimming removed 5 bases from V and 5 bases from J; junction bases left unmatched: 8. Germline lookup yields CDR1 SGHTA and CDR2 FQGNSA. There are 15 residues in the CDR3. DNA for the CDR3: TGTGCCAGCAGCCCGGACAGGGGGAGCCTATATGGCTACACCTTC. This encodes CASSPDRGSLYGYTF.

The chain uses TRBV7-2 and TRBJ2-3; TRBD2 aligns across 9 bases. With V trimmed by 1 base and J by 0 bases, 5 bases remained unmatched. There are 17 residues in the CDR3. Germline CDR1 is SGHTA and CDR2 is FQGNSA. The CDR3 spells CASSLVGGGASTDTQYF. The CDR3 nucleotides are TGTGCCAGCAGCTTAGTGGGCGGGGGGGCAAGCACAGATACGCAGTATTTT.

CDR3 in amino acids: CASRYRGPRETQYF. CDR3 in DNA: TGTGCCAGCAGATACCGGGGCCCACGGGAGACCCAGTACTTC. This sequence joins TRBV6-2 or TRBV6-3 and TRBJ2-5; D may correspond to TRBD1 or TRBD2 (5 bases each). V was shortened by 6 bases and J by 5 bases, with 16 bases between the two germline ends. This CDR3 comprises 14 residues. In germline, CDR1 is MNHEY, CDR2 SVGEGT.

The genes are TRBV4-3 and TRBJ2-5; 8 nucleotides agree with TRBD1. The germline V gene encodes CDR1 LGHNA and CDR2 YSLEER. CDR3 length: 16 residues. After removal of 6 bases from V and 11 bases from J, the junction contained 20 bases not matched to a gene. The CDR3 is CASSFGQGGTYNEQYF. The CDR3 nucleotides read TGCGCCAGCAGTTTTGGACAGGGTGGTACCTACAATGAGCAGTACTTC.

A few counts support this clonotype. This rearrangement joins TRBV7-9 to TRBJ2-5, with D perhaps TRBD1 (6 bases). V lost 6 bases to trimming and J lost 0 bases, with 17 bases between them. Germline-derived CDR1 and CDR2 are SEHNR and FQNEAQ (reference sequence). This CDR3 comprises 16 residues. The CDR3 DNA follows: TGTGCCAGCAGTCGAACAGGGCGCCCGGACCAAGAGACCCAGTACTTC. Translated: CASSRTGRPDQETQYF.

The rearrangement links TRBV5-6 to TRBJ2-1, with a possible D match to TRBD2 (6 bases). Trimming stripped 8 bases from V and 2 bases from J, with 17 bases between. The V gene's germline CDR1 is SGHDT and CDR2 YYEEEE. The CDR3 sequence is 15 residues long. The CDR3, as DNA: TGTGCCAGTACACTCACGGGGGAGCCCTACAATGAGCAGTTCTTC. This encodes CASTLTGEPYNEQFF.

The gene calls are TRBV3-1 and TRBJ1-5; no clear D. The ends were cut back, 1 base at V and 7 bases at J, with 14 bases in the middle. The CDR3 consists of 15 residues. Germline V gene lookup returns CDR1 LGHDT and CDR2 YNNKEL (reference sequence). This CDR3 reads CASSQAPAGTQPQHF. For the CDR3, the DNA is TGTGCCAGCAGCCAAGCTCCGGCGGGTACGCAGCCCCAGCATTTT.

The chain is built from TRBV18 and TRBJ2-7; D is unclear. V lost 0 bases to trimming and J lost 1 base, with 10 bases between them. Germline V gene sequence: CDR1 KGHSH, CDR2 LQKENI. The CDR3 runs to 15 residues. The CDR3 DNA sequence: TGTGCCAGCTCACCACCGAGGACGGAATCCTACGAGCAGTACTTC. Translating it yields CASSPPRTESYEQYF.

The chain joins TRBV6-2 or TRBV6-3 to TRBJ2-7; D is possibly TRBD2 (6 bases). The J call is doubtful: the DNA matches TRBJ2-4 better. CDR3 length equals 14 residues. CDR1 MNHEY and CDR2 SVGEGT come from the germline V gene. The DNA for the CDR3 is TGTGCCAGCAGACATACTCAGACTAGGGACATTCAGTACTTC. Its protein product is CASRHTQTRDIQYF.

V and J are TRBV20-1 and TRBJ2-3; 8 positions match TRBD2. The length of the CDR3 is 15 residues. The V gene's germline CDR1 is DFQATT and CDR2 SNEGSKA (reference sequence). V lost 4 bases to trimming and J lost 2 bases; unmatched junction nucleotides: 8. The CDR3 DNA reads TGCAGTGCTATGGATGGAGGACTAGCCACAGATACGCAGTATTTT. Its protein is CSAMDGGLATDTQYF.

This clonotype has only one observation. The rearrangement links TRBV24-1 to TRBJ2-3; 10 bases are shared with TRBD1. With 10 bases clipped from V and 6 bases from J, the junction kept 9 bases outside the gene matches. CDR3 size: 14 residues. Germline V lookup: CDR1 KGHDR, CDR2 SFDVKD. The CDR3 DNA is TGTGCCACGTGGACAGGGGGATTTTTGGATACGCAGTATTTT. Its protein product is CATWTGGFLDTQYF.

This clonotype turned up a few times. CDR3 bases: TGTGCCAGCAGCTTCTCCGGGACTAGTGTAGAGACCCAGTACTTC. This translates into CASSFSGTSVETQYF. The chain is built from TRBV7-2 and TRBJ2-5; the match to TRBD2 covers 8 bases. V was pared by 3 bases and J by 4 bases, with 7 bases of the junction left unmatched. Germline CDR1 reads SGHTA; CDR2 reads FQGNSA. The CDR3 consists of 15 residues.

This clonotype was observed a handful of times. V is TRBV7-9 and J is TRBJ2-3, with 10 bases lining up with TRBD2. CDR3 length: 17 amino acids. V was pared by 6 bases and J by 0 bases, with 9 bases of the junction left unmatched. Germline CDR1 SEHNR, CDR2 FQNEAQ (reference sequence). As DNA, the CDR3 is TGTGCCAGCAGAAAGCAGCGGGGGGGCTCTAGCACAGATACGCAGTATTTT. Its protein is CASRKQRGGSSTDTQYF.

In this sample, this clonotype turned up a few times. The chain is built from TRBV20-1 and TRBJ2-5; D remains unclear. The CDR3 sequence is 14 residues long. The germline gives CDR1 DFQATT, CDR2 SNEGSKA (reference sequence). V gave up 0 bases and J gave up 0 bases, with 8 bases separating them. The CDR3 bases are TGCAGTGCTAGAGAGCCCAGATACCAAGAGACCCAGTACTTC. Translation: CSAREPRYQETQYF.

The DNA of the CDR3 is TGTGCCAGCAGCGGCCACCCGCAGGATCCAATGAACACTGAAGCTTTCTTT. Protein sequence: CASSGHPQDPMNTEAFF. V gene TRBV6-1 combines with J gene TRBJ1-1; D unclear. Germline CDR1 is MNHNS and CDR2 is SASEGT. The CDR3 sequence is 17 residues long. The V gene lost 6 bases and the J gene lost 0 bases, with 20 bases spanning the gap.

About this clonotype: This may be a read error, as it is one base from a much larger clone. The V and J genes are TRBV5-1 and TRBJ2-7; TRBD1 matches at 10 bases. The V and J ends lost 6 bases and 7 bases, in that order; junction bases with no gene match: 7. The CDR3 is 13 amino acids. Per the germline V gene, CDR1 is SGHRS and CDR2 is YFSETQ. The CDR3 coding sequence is TGCGCCAGCAACCGGGACAGGGGTGATGAGCAGTACTTC. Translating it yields CASNRDRGDEQYF.

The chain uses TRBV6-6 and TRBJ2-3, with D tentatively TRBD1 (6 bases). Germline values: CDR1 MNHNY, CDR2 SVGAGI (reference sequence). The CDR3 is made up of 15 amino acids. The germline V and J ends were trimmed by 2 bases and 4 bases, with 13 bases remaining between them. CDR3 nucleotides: TGTGCCAGCAGTTACGGTGGGGGCTGGTCAGATACGCAGTATTTT. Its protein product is CASSYGGGWSDTQYF.

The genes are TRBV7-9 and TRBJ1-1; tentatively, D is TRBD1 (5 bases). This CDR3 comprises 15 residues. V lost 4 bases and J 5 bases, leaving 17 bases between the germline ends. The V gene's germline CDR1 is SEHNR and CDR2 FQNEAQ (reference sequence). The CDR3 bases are TGTGCCAGCAGCTCCCGGAGCGGCCCAGGGACTGAAGCTTTCTTT. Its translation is CASSSRSGPGTEAFF.

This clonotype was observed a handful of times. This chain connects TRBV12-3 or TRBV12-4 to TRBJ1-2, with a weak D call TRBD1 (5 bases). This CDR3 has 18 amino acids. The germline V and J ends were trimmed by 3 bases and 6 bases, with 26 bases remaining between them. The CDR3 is CASSLYPTAVRGGNGYTF. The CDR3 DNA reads TGTGCCAGCAGTTTGTACCCGACAGCAGTCCGGGGAGGGAATGGCTACACCTTC.

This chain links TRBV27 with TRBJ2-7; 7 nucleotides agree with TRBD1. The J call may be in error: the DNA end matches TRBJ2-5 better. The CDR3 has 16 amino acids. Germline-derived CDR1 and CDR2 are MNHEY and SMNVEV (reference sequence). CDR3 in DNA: TGTGCCAGCAGAACACAAGGGACAGACTCAGGGGAGACCCAGTACTTC. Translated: CASRTQGTDSGETQYF.